This entry lists 17 T cell receptor beta chains sequenced from one sample in a study of control samples from healthy donors and cancer patients. The method was immunoSEQ multiplex PCR; TCRdb's version includes in-frame clones alone and lacks a portion of them. The repertoire includes 130,000 to 150,000 clones, 75% to 95% of them detected once, and approximately 3% sits in the top ten. Sequences were obtained from blood. All receptors come from a man aged 25 to 40 in good health.

To note about this clone: Because the CDR3's place on the DNA is in doubt, the DNA is left out and the CDR3 is given as listed by TCRdb. The rearrangement joins TRBV28 to TRBJ1-5. Germline V gene lookup returns CDR1 MDHEN and CDR2 SYDVKM. Including both end residues, the CDR3 is 15 amino acids long. CDR3 region: CASRLSGPSNQPQHF.

The rearrangement links TRBV9 to TRBJ1-2; possible D gene TRBD1, 5 bases. The ends were cut back, 0 bases at V and 8 bases at J, with 8 bases in the middle. The V gene's germline CDR1 is SGDLS and CDR2 YYNGEE. The CDR3 runs 12 residues. The CDR3 sequence: CASSVGGRGYTF. In nucleotides, the CDR3 is TGTGCCAGCAGCGTAGGGGGCCGGGGCTACACCTTC.

This clone was recorded only once. The CDR3 protein is CASSPRPGRNTEAFF. The CDR3, as DNA: TGTGCCAGCTCACCACGGCCAGGGCGGAACACTGAAGCTTTCTTT. V usage is TRBV18 and J usage is TRBJ1-1; D is perhaps TRBD1 (5 bases). The germline V gene encodes CDR1 KGHSH and CDR2 LQKENI. V was trimmed by 1 base and J by 1 base, leaving 10 bases between them. The CDR3 has 15 residues.

The CDR3 sequence is CASSLGQGYQETQYF. The DNA for the CDR3 is TGTGCCAGCAGCTTAGGACAGGGCTATCAAGAGACCCAGTACTTC. V gene TRBV11-2 combines with J gene TRBJ2-5; 7 bases align to TRBD1. CDR3 length: 15 residues. Germline V CDR1 and CDR2: SGHAT, FQNNGV. V gave up 1 base and J gave up 2 bases; unmatched junction bases: 4.

The rearrangement joins TRBV5-1 to TRBJ2-3, with 9 bases matching TRBD2. V lost 3 bases and J lost 1; bases outside the gene matches: 3. Germline V gene sequence: CDR1 SGHRS, CDR2 YFSETQ. This CDR3 has 15 residues. In DNA, the CDR3 is TGCGCCAGCAGCTCGGGACTAGCTGGCACAGATACGCAGTATTTT. Translating gives CASSSGLAGTDTQYF.

V usage is TRBV19 and J usage is TRBJ1-1; D might be TRBD1 (5 bases). Trimming removed 3 bases from V and 1 base from J, with 12 bases in between. Germline CDR1 and CDR2: LNHDA and SQIVND (reference sequence). The CDR3 runs 15 residues. CDR3 loop: CASSIRGWENTEAFF. The CDR3 DNA follows: TGTGCCAGTAGTATTAGGGGCTGGGAGAACACTGAAGCTTTCTTT.

This clone was counted a single time. The gene calls are TRBV5-4 and TRBJ1-2; 8 bases fit TRBD1. V lost 5 bases and J lost 6; bases outside the gene matches: 9. The germline V gene has CDR1 SGHNT and CDR2 YYREEE (reference sequence). The CDR3 length is 14 residues. The CDR3 spells CASSLPGQDHGYTF. CDR3 DNA: TGTGCCAGCAGTTTGCCGGGACAGGACCATGGCTACACCTTC.

The gene calls are TRBV29-1 and TRBJ2-7; possibly TRBD1 for D (6 bases). Between the trimmed V and J ends, which lost 7 bases and 0 bases, there was a span of 10 bases. CDR3 size: 12 residues. Germline CDR1 reads SQVTM; CDR2 reads ANQGSEA. CDR3 sequence reads: CSAGDNSYEQYF. CDR3 coding DNA: TGCAGCGCTGGGGACAACTCCTACGAGCAGTACTTC.

This chain connects TRBV10-3 to TRBJ1-1, with a weak D call TRBD1 (6 bases). Trimming cost V 3 bases and J 1 base, with 21 bases left between them. The CDR3 loop spans 18 amino acids. Per the germline V gene, CDR1 is ENHRY and CDR2 is SYGVKD. CDR3: CAISDPRGASKTNTEAFF. The CDR3 DNA is TGTGCCATCAGTGATCCAAGGGGGGCTTCCAAAACGAACACTGAAGCTTTCTTT.

This sequence joins TRBV3-1 (or the pseudogene TRBV3-2) and TRBJ2-5, with TRBD2 identical over 8 bases. Unmatched junction bases numbered 4, after V lost 0 bases and J lost 4 bases. CDR1 LGHDT and CDR2 YNNKEL come from the germline V gene (reference sequence). CDR3 size: 15 residues. This CDR3 reads CASSQEGLEAETQYF. The CDR3 coding sequence is TGTGCCAGCAGCCAAGAGGGACTAGAGGCAGAGACCCAGTACTTC.

This chain links TRBV5-1 with TRBJ1-5, with TRBD1 matching 8 bases. This CDR3 is 17 amino acids long. J was trimmed by 2 bases and V by 5 bases; bases with no gene match: 12. The germline CDR1 and CDR2 sequences are SGHRS and YFSETQ. CDR3 residues: CASSPGTGANGNQPQHF. The CDR3 DNA reads as TGCGCCAGCAGTCCCGGGACAGGCGCTAATGGCAATCAGCCCCAGCATTTT.

The gene calls are TRBV10-2 and TRBJ1-1; TRBD1 might be the D (6 bases). Deletions cut 6 bases from V and 0 bases from J, with 11 bases between. The CDR3 consists of 14 residues. CDR1 and CDR2 (germline): WSHSY, SAAADI. The CDR3 sequence is CASSGQRMNTEAFF. DNA of the CDR3: TGCGCCAGCAGCGGACAGCGGATGAACACTGAAGCTTTCTTT.

The table lists this clone with a count of one. The J gene is TRBJ2-1, the V gene TRBV5-4; either TRBD1 or TRBD2 may supply D (6 bases each). The CDR3 length is 16 residues. CDR1 SGHNT and CDR2 YYREEE come from the germline V gene (reference sequence). V was clipped by 5 bases and J by 2 bases, with 17 bases between them. The CDR3 bases are TGTGCCAGCAGGGCGCGAACGGGGGCAACCTACAATGAGCAGTTCTTC. Residues: CASRARTGATYNEQFF.

The chain joins TRBV2 to TRBJ1-5; D unresolved. Germline V gene sequence: CDR1 SNHLY, CDR2 FYNNEI. The V end lost 3 bases, the J end lost 2 bases, and 8 bases lay between the germline ends. The CDR3 covers 14 residues. CDR3: CASSDFGGNQPQHF. For the CDR3, the DNA is TGTGCCAGCAGTGACTTTGGGGGCAATCAGCCCCAGCATTTT.

This rearrangement joins TRBV2 to TRBJ2-7, with unresolved D. This CDR3 is 10 amino acids long. The V gene lost 8 bases and the J gene lost 7 bases, with 9 bases spanning the gap. Germline V lookup: CDR1 SNHLY, CDR2 FYNNEI. The CDR3 sequence is CASGPVEQYF. The DNA of the CDR3 is TGTGCCAGCGGACCTGTGGAGCAGTACTTC.

The rearrangement uses TRBV7-3 and TRBJ2-7; no clear D gene. Trimming took 2 bases from V and 4 from J, leaving 15 bases between them. Germline V gene data show CDR1 as SGHTA and CDR2 as FQGTGA. The CDR3 extends over 15 amino acids. The CDR3 bases are TGTGCCAGCAGCTTAGAGGCTAGTCGTGGTTACGAGCAGTACTTC. This gives the protein CASSLEASRGYEQYF.

DNA of the CDR3: TGCGCCAGCAGCTTGGATCCGGCCTCTGGAAACACCATATATTTT. Its translation is CASSLDPASGNTIYF. This rearrangement joins TRBV5-1 to TRBJ1-3; D ambiguous. V shed 0 bases and J shed 0 bases, with 7 bases lying between them. The germline CDR1 and CDR2 sequences are SGHRS and YFSETQ. CDR3 size: 15 residues.